These 20 T cell receptor beta chains came from one sample sequenced in a study of blood T cell repertoires in COVID-19. Generated by immunoSEQ multiplex PCR, the TCRdb table keeps only in-frame clones and is missing some. The data contain under 200,000 clones, about 82% of them singletons. Source material: peripheral blood. All receptors derive from a man in his 70s with active or convalescent COVID-19.

The chain is built from TRBV5-1 and TRBJ1-1; TRBD1 might be the D (5 bases). The CDR3 has 15 residues. The ends were cut back, 1 base at V and 11 bases at J, with 21 bases in the middle. Germline CDR1 reads SGHRS; CDR2 reads YFSETQ. The CDR3 region is CASSLTGGTQASAFF. The CDR3, as DNA: TGCGCCAGCAGCTTGACGGGGGGGACTCAAGCATCGGCTTTCTTT.

The chain uses TRBV28 and TRBJ1-5; no definite D call. CDR1 and CDR2 (germline): MDHEN, SYDVKM. V dropped 7 bases and J dropped 0 bases, with 10 bases sitting between them. The CDR3 length is 14 residues. CDR3 sequence reads: CASTFERSNQPQHF. The DNA for the CDR3 is TGTGCCAGCACGTTCGAGCGTAGCAATCAGCCCCAGCATTTT.

The gene calls are TRBV10-1 and TRBJ2-1; a weak D match, TRBD2 (6 bases). CDR1 is WNHNN and CDR2 is SYGVQD in the germline V gene (reference sequence). Trimming removed 0 bases from V and 9 bases from J, with 12 bases in between. The CDR3 runs 14 residues. The CDR3 spells CASSESIEGGEQFF. The CDR3 coding sequence is TGCGCCAGCAGTGAGTCGATCGAGGGAGGTGAGCAGTTCTTC.

This chain links TRBV9 with TRBJ1-2; 8 bases agree with TRBD1. Per germline, CDR1 SGDLS and CDR2 YYNGEE. The CDR3 extends over 14 amino acids. The junction had 6 bases not matched to a gene; V was cut back by 0 bases and J by 8 bases. The CDR3 DNA reads TGTGCCAGCAGCGTAGCCGGGACAGGTGACGGCTACACCTTC. This sequence encodes CASSVAGTGDGYTF.

This clone was recorded a few times. This sequence joins TRBV23-1 and TRBJ1-6; D remains ambiguous. TRBV23-1 is reported as an ORF; its role is uncertain. V dropped 2 bases and J dropped 9 bases, with 11 bases sitting between them. CDR3 length: 14 amino acids. CDR3 sequence (DNA): TGCGCCAGCAGTCAAGAGGGTATCCCTTCACCCCTCCACTTT. This encodes CASSQEGIPSPLHF.

This clone has a single count. The chain links TRBV9 to TRBJ2-5; the match to TRBD1 covers 7 bases. Germline loops: CDR1 SGDLS, CDR2 YYNGEE. The CDR3 runs 15 residues. The ends lost 0 bases at V and 3 bases at J; junction bases unmatched: 5. CDR3 loop: CASSVGVGQKETQYF. The CDR3 DNA follows: TGTGCCAGCAGCGTAGGAGTGGGACAGAAAGAGACCCAGTACTTC.

This clone was recorded only once. This chain links TRBV6-1 with TRBJ1-2; D not certain. From germline, CDR1 is MNHNS and CDR2 SASEGT. The V gene lost 2 bases and the J gene lost 4 bases, with 11 bases spanning the gap. This CDR3 comprises 14 residues. The DNA for the CDR3 is TGTGCCAGCAGTGAAATAGCCCTGAGCTATGGCTACACCTTC. Encoded protein: CASSEIALSYGYTF.

Comments on this clone: Different DNA sequences within this sample yield the same CDR3. V and J are TRBV5-4 and TRBJ2-5, with a weak D call TRBD2 (5 bases). This CDR3 is 15 amino acids long. Looked up from germline, CDR1 is SGHNT and CDR2 is YYREEE (reference sequence). V dropped 0 bases and J dropped 2 bases, with 11 bases sitting between them. The CDR3 sequence is CASSLVAGGQETQYF. In DNA, the CDR3 is TGTGCCAGCAGCTTGGTTGCGGGTGGACAAGAGACCCAGTACTTC. The full variable domain, completed using reference TRBV5-4 and TRBJ2-5, is ETGVTQSPTHLIKTRGQQVTLRCSSQSGHNTVSWYQQALGQGPQFIFQYYREEENGRGNFPPRFSGLQFPNYSSELNVNALELDDSALYLCASSLVAGGQETQYFGPGTRLLVL.

The V and J genes are TRBV7-8 and TRBJ2-2; 13 bases agree with TRBD2. The CDR3 length is 17 residues. Germline CDR1 is SGHVS and CDR2 is FQNEAQ. V was pared by 11 bases and J by 4 bases, with 13 bases of the junction left unmatched. In nucleotides, the CDR3 is TGTGCCCTCAAAGGACTAGCGGGGGATCAGAGCACCGGGGAGCTGTTTTTT. It is translated as CALKGLAGDQSTGELFF.

The CDR3 DNA sequence: TGCGCCAGCAGCCAACTAGCGGGGGGGCCCCATGAGCAGTTCTTC. It specifies CASSQLAGGPHEQFF. The chain couples TRBV4-3 to TRBJ2-1; 12 bases line up with TRBD2. The germline CDR1 and CDR2 sequences are LGHNA and YSLEER. Unmatched junction bases numbered 4, after V lost 2 bases and J lost 8 bases. The length of the CDR3 is 15 residues.

This clone was observed a single time. CDR3 nucleotides: TGTGCCAGCTCACCAGGCGGGGGACCCACAGATACGCAGTATTTT. Amino acid sequence: CASSPGGGPTDTQYF. The chain is built from TRBV18 and TRBJ2-3; 7 bases fit TRBD2. This CDR3 has 15 residues. The J segment lost 2 bases and the V segment lost 2 bases, leaving 4 bases of the junction unmatched. The germline V gene has CDR1 KGHSH and CDR2 LQKENI.

This chain uses TRBV9 with TRBJ1-1, with 9 nucleotides matching TRBD1. This CDR3 is built from 16 residues. Germline assignment: CDR1 SGDLS and CDR2 YYNGEE. J gave up 5 bases and V 1 base, and 9 bases lay outside the gene matches. The CDR3 nucleotides are TGTGCCAGCAGCGTATTTACAGGGGGCGTTGTGACTGAAGCTTTCTTT. It specifies CASSVFTGGVVTEAFF.

The sample holds one count of this clone. V usage is TRBV5-4 and J usage is TRBJ2-1, with a weak D call TRBD2 (5 bases). The CDR3 has 13 amino acids. In germline, CDR1 is SGHNT, CDR2 YYREEE (reference sequence). V was clipped by 4 bases and J by 10 bases, with 15 bases between them. The CDR3 protein is CASSGSRVEEQFF. For the CDR3, the DNA is TGTGCCAGCAGCGGCTCGCGGGTGGAAGAGCAGTTCTTC.

This chain joins TRBV6-5 and TRBJ2-5, with 9 bases fitting TRBD2. The V segment lost 8 bases and the J segment 5 bases; nucleotides outside the gene matches: 9. The CDR3 totals 14 residues. Germline CDR1 is MNHEY and CDR2 is SVGAGI. The CDR3 DNA is TGTGCCAGCCGTCTAGCGGGAATAGGGGAGACCCAGTACTTC. Protein: CASRLAGIGETQYF.

The chain joins TRBV5-1 to TRBJ1-5; TRBD1 might be the D (5 bases). This CDR3 spans 14 amino acids. Germline CDR1 and CDR2: SGHRS and YFSETQ. Trimming removed 0 bases from V and 5 bases from J, with 9 bases in between. The CDR3 sequence: CASSLDRLDQPQHF. The CDR3 bases are TGCGCCAGCAGCTTGGACAGGTTAGATCAGCCCCAGCATTTT.

The CDR3 protein is CASRALELMSNDEQFF. CDR3 nucleotide sequence: TGTGCCAGCAGGGCACTAGAGCTGATGAGTAACGACGAGCAGTTCTTC. V is TRBV5-8 and J is TRBJ2-1; tentatively, D is TRBD2 (5 bases). The CDR3 length is 16 residues. Trimming removed 5 bases from V and 10 bases from J, with 25 bases in between. Germline CDR1 SGHTS, CDR2 YDEGEE.

This clone was found once. The rearrangement uses TRBV7-9 and TRBJ1-2; D remains ambiguous. The CDR3 loop spans 11 amino acids. Germline V lookup: CDR1 SEHNR, CDR2 FQNEAQ (reference sequence). Between the trimmed V and J ends, which lost 1 base and 9 bases, there was a span of 6 bases. The CDR3 region has the DNA TGTGCCAGCAGCTTAGTCAGGCGCTACACCTTC. Translation: CASSLVRRYTF. Full variable domain (remainder filled in from reference TRBV7-9 and TRBJ1-2): DTGVSQNPRHKITKRGQNVTFRCDPISEHNRLYWYRQTLGQGPEFLTYFQNEAQLEKSRLLSDRFSAERPKGSFSTLEIQRTEQGDSAMYLCASSLVRRYTFGSGTRLTVV.

The genes are TRBV19 and TRBJ2-2, with D tentatively TRBD2 (6 bases). V was shortened by 7 bases and J by 5 bases, with 20 bases between the two germline ends. The CDR3 has 16 residues. The V gene's germline CDR1 is LNHDA and CDR2 SQIVND (reference sequence). CDR3 in DNA: TGTGCCAGTATTGAAGTAGAGGGAGGTGGTACCGGGGAGCTGTTTTTT. Residues: CASIEVEGGGTGELFF.

The gene calls are TRBV24-1 and TRBJ2-1; D is possibly TRBD1 (5 bases). Trimming left V 3 bases short and J 7 bases short, with 15 bases between. There are 15 residues in the CDR3. Germline loops: CDR1 KGHDR, CDR2 SFDVKD. This CDR3 is CATSDPTTGENEQFF. The CDR3 coding sequence is TGTGCCACCAGTGATCCCACCACAGGAGAGAATGAGCAGTTCTTC.

This CDR3 is CASSSHLGHSNQPQHF. DNA for the CDR3: TGTGCCAGCAGCTCCCACCTAGGACATAGCAATCAGCCCCAGCATTTT. The chain couples TRBV11-2 to TRBJ1-5, with D perhaps matching TRBD1 (5 bases). Trimming took off 4 bases at V and 0 bases at J, with 13 bases between the two ends. Germline CDR1 is SGHAT and CDR2 is FQNNGV. CDR3 size: 16 residues. The whole variable domain, filled in from reference TRBV11-2 and TRBJ1-5, reads EAGVAQSPRYKIIEKRQSVAFWCNPISGHATLYWYQQILGQGPKLLIQFQNNGVVDDSQLPKDRFSAERLKGVDSTLKIQPAKLEDSAVYLCASSSHLGHSNQPQHFGDGTRLSIL.